The TCR beta chain described here comes from a study of T cells in narcolepsy. V was pared by 5 bases and J by 3 bases, with 10 bases of the junction left unmatched. The CDR3 runs 17 residues. Germline V gene lookup returns CDR1 SGHTA and CDR2 FQGNSA. The protocol was immunoSEQ multiplex PCR, while the TCRdb copy is restricted to in-frame clones and leaves out a portion. Among under 35,000 clones, around 83% were seen once, and the ten largest hold about 2.5%. Study-level points and caveats: Reportedly, autoreactive clonotypes were serially detected in patients' blood but not controls'. Autoreactive clone sequences were missing from some blood memory CD4+ repertoires. HCRT-specific and TRIB2-specific autoreactive clonotypes appeared among same-patient CSF and blood CD4+ clonotypes.

Details on this clone: Its antigen is unknown.

The TCR was taken from a human donor with narcolepsy. The chain carries TRBV7-2 and TRBJ2-3, with 11 bases identical to TRBD1. Sequences were obtained from CD45RA- memory CD4+ T cells from PBMCs. CDR3 in amino acids: CASSPGTGGIWTDTQYF. Here the CDR3 DNA reads TGTGCCAGCAGCCCGGGGACAGGGGGAATTTGGACAGATACGCAGTATTTT.